One and the same sample provided the 14 T cell receptor beta chains below, sequenced in a study of cytomegalovirus exposure and HLA in healthy donors (dated by TCRdb to 2016 to 2017). The library was prepared using the immunoSEQ multiplex PCR assay. The multiplex PCR relied on a mix of 60 forward primers for TCR Vbeta segments and 13 reverse primers for TCR Jbeta segments. Held by TCRdb, this immuneACCESS table contains in-frame sequences only and omits some clones. Under half of the omission traces to an unresolved V gene where checked; the cause of the rest is unknown. This sample comprises roughly 130,000 clones, more than 65% of them detected only once. The ten largest clones take up 2.5% to 3% of the sample. Sample: PBMCs. The source of these receptors is a woman aged 18-29 years in good health and CMV-seropositive.

V and J are TRBV19 and TRBJ2-7, with a possible D match to TRBD2 (5 bases). V lost 3 bases, J lost 2 bases, and 11 bases lay in between. This CDR3 region has 14 residues. In germline, CDR1 is LNHDA, CDR2 SQIVND (reference sequence). CDR3 protein: CASSIAGDAYEQYF. The CDR3 nucleotides read TGTGCCAGTAGTATCGCCGGGGATGCCTACGAGCAGTACTTC.

This clone was counted between two and nine times. The rearrangement links TRBV2 to TRBJ1-1, with D tentatively TRBD1 (6 bases). Trimming took off 3 bases at V and 5 bases at J, with 13 bases between the two ends. This CDR3 comprises 14 residues. Germline CDR1 and CDR2: SNHLY and FYNNEI. CDR3 nucleotide sequence: TGTGCCAGCAGTGAGGTCCAGGGGATAACTGAAGCTTTCTTT. Translating gives CASSEVQGITEAFF.

The chain has TRBV4-2 and TRBJ2-3; the D gene is possibly TRBD2 (6 bases). Trimming removed 1 base at V and 0 bases at J, with 11 bases between. This CDR3 contains 16 residues. The germline gives CDR1 LGHNA, CDR2 YNFKEQ. Here the CDR3 reads CASSQGTGDSTDTQYF. Written as DNA, the CDR3 is TGTGCCAGCAGCCAAGGTACGGGGGATAGCACAGATACGCAGTATTTT.

The chain has TRBV19 and TRBJ2-2; no definite D call. The V gene's germline CDR1 is LNHDA and CDR2 SQIVND (reference sequence). The CDR3 length is 14 residues. Trimming removed 3 bases from V and 3 bases from J, with 8 bases in between. This chain's CDR3 is CASSISSYTGELFF. In DNA form, the CDR3 reads TGTGCCAGTAGTATTTCATCATACACCGGGGAGCTGTTTTTT.

This clone was counted a single time. This chain links TRBV2 with TRBJ2-1; maybe TRBD1 (5 bases). This CDR3 is 11 amino acids long. The germline V gene has CDR1 SNHLY and CDR2 FYNNEI. Trimming took 2 bases from V and 10 from J, leaving 6 bases between them. The CDR3 nucleotides read TGTGCCAGCAGTGAATACAGGGAGCAGTTCTTC. Residues: CASSEYREQFF.

The V and J genes are TRBV5-4 and TRBJ2-1; D possibly corresponds to TRBD1 (6 bases). The V gene lost 1 base and the J gene lost 7 bases, with 12 bases spanning the gap. The CDR3 has 14 amino acids. Germline V CDR1 and CDR2: SGHNT, YYREEE (reference sequence). This CDR3 reads CASSLSPGENEQFF. The CDR3 DNA reads as TGTGCCAGCAGCTTGTCTCCAGGGGAGAATGAGCAGTTCTTC.

V usage is TRBV7-6 and J usage is TRBJ2-1, with 15 positions matching TRBD2. This CDR3 comprises 18 residues. V gave up 5 bases and J gave up 7 bases; unmatched junction bases: 12. Germline CDR1 SGHVS, CDR2 FNYEAQ. The CDR3 region is CASSPRTSGGARDNEQFF. Here the CDR3 DNA reads TGTGCCAGCAGCCCCAGGACTAGCGGGGGGGCACGGGATAATGAGCAGTTCTTC.

As to this clone: The sample contains more than one DNA sequence encoding this CDR3. The CDR3 region is CASSLTGNTEAFF. The DNA for the CDR3 is TGTGCCAGCAGCTTAACAGGGAACACTGAAGCTTTCTTT. This chain connects TRBV7-9 to TRBJ1-1, with D possibly matching TRBD1 (5 bases). Germline lookup yields CDR1 SEHNR and CDR2 FQNEAQ (reference sequence). The CDR3 is 13 residues long. With 2 bases removed from V and 1 base from J, the gap between germline ends came to 5 bases.

A single count supports this clone. V is TRBV27 and J is TRBJ1-5, with D perhaps TRBD1 (6 bases). The V gene's germline CDR1 is MNHEY and CDR2 SMNVEV (reference sequence). Trimming shortened V by 6 bases and J by 5 bases, and 20 bases separated the two germline ends. The CDR3 sequence is 16 residues long. The CDR3 reads CASRPPGQGPYQPQHF. CDR3 DNA sequence: TGTGCCAGCAGGCCGCCAGGGCAGGGGCCCTATCAGCCCCAGCATTTT.

This rearrangement joins TRBV10-2 to TRBJ1-5, with D possibly being TRBD1 (6 bases). Germline CDR1 WSHSY, CDR2 SAAADI. V lost 6 bases, J lost 0 bases, and 15 bases lay in between. The length of the CDR3 is 16 residues. The CDR3 here is CASREQGSYSNQPQHF. As DNA, the CDR3 is TGCGCCAGCAGAGAACAGGGCTCCTATAGCAATCAGCCCCAGCATTTT.

CDR3 in amino acids: CASSLAADSSYEQYF. The CDR3 bases are TGTGCCAGCAGCTTAGCGGCAGACAGCTCCTACGAGCAGTACTTC. The rearrangement joins TRBV7-2 to TRBJ2-7, with D maybe TRBD1 (5 bases). The CDR3 consists of 15 residues. V lost 0 bases to trimming and J lost 0 bases, with 9 bases between them. Germline loops: CDR1 SGHTA, CDR2 FQGNSA. The full variable domain, in which reference TRBV7-2 and TRBJ2-7 provide the parts outside the CDR3, is GAGVSQSPSNKVTEKGKDVELRCDPISGHTALYWYRQSLGQGLEFLIYFQGNSAPDKSGLPSDRFSAERTGGSVSTLTIQRTQQEDSAVYLCASSLAADSSYEQYFGPGTRLTVT.

The chain links TRBV7-2 to TRBJ2-1; D remains ambiguous. The CDR3 runs to 14 residues. V lost 5 bases, J lost 4 bases, and 12 bases lay in between. Germline values: CDR1 SGHTA, CDR2 FQGNSA. The CDR3 sequence is CASSLGQLYNEQFF. As DNA, the CDR3 is TGTGCCAGCAGCCTGGGCCAACTGTACAATGAGCAGTTCTTC.

The V and J genes are TRBV20-1 and TRBJ2-3; D is possibly TRBD2 (6 bases). Germline assignment: CDR1 DFQATT and CDR2 SNEGSKA (reference sequence). The CDR3 consists of 11 residues. The V and J ends lost 4 bases and 7 bases respectively, with 9 bases between them. The CDR3 loop is CSANWDYTQYF. The CDR3 DNA reads TGCAGTGCTAATTGGGACTATACGCAGTATTTT.

This sequence joins TRBV7-6 and TRBJ2-7; D may be TRBD1 (5 bases). The CDR3 contains 12 residues. Trimming took off 2 bases at V and 9 bases at J, with 11 bases between the two ends. Germline CDR1 SGHVS, CDR2 FNYEAQ. The DNA of the CDR3 is TGTGCCAGCAGCTTACAGGGTCAGGCGCAGTACTTC. Translation gives CASSLQGQAQYF.